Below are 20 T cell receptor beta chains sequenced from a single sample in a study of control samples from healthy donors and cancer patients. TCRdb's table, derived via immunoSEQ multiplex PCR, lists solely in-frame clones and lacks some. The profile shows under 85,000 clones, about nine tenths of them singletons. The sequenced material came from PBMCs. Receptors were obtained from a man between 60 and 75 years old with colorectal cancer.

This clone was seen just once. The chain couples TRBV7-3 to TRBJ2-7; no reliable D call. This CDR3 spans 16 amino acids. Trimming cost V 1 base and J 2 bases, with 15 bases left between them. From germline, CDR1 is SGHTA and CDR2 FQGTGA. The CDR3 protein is CASSLIFRWQPYEQYF. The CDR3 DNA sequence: TGTGCCAGCAGCTTAATCTTCCGTTGGCAGCCCTACGAGCAGTACTTC. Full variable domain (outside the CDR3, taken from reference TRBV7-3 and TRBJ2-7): GAGVSQTPSNKVTEKGKYVELRCDPISGHTALYWYRQSLGQGPEFLIYFQGTGAADDSGLPNDRFFAVRPEGSVSTLKIQRTERGDSAVYLCASSLIFRWQPYEQYFGPGTRLTVT.

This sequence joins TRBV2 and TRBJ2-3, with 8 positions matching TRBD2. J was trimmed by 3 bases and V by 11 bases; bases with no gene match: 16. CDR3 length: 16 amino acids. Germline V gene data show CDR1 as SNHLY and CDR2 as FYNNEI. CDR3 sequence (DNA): TGTGCCCGCCGGGGGGGAGGGGGAGCTTGGACAGATACGCAGTATTTT. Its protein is CARRGGGGAWTDTQYF. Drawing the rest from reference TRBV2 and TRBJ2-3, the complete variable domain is EPEVTQTPSHQVTQMGQEVILRCVPISNHLYFYWYRQILGQKVEFLVSFYNNEISEKSEIFDDQFSVERPDGSNFTLKIRSTKLEDSAMYFCARRGGGGAWTDTQYFGPGTRLTVL.

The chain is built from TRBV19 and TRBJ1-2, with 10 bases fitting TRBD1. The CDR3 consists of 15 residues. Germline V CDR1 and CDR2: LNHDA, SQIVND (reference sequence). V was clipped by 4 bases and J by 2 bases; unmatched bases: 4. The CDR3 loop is CASSRPDRGNYGYTF. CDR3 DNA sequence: TGTGCCAGTAGTAGACCGGACAGGGGGAACTATGGCTACACCTTC.

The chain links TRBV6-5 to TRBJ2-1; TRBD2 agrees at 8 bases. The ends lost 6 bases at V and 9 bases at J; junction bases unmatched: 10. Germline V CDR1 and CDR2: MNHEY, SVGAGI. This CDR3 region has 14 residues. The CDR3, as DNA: TGTGCCAGCAGCGCGGGGGGCCCCCGGGGTGAGCAGTTCTTC. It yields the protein CASSAGGPRGEQFF.

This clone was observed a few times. The CDR3: CASSFRGVGEDHEQYF. CDR3 coding DNA: TGTGCCAGCAGCTTCCGGGGAGTCGGGGAGGACCACGAGCAGTACTTC. The J gene is TRBJ2-7, the V gene TRBV7-9; tentative D call: TRBD2 (6 bases). This CDR3 has 16 residues. V was cut by 3 bases and J by 5 bases, with 20 bases left in between. CDR1 is SEHNR, CDR2 FQNEAQ, per germline (reference sequence). Drawing the rest from reference TRBV7-9 and TRBJ2-7, the complete variable domain is DTGVSQNPRHKITKRGQNVTFRCDPISEHNRLYWYRQTLGQGPEFLTYFQNEAQLEKSRLLSDRFSAERPKGSFSTLEIQRTEQGDSAMYLCASSFRGVGEDHEQYFGPGTRLTVT.

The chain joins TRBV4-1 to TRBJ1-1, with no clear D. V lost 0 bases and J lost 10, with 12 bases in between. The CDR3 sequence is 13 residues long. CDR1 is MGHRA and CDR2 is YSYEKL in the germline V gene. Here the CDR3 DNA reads TGCGCCAGCAGCCAAGAGATAGGGCAAGGAGCTTTCTTT. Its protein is CASSQEIGQGAFF.

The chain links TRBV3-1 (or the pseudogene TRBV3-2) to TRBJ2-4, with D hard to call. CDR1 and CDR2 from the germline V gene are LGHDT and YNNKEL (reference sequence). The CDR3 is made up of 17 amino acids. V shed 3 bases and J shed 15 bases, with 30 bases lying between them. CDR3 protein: CASSQGFSQLKSKGWYF. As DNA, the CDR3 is TGTGCCAGCAGCCAGGGGTTTTCACAGCTAAAATCCAAAGGATGGTACTTC.

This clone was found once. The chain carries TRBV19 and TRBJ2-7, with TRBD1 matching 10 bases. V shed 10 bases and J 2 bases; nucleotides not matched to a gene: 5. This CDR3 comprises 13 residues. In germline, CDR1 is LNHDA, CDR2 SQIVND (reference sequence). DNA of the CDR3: TGTGCCACCTCGGGACAGGGGACCTACGAGCAGTACTTC. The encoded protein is CATSGQGTYEQYF.

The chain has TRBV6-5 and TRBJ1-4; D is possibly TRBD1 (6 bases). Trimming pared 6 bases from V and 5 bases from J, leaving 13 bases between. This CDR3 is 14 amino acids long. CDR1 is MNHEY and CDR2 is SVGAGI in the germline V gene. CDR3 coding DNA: TGTGCCAGCAGGGGATGGAGGGGGAATGAAAAACTGTTTTTT. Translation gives CASRGWRGNEKLFF.

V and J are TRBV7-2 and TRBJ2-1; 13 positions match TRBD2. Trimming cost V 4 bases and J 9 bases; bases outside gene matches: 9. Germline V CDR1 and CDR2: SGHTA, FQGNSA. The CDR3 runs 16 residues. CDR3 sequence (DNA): TGTGCCAGCAGCTGGGCGGGACTAGCGGGGAGGGTTGAGCAGTTCTTC. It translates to CASSWAGLAGRVEQFF.

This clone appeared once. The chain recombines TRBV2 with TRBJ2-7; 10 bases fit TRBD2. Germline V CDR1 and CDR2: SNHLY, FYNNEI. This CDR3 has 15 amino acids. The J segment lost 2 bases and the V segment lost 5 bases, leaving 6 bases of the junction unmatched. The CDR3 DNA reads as TGTGCCAGCAGTCGAGCCGGGACTAGCGCCTACGAGCAGTACTTC. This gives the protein CASSRAGTSAYEQYF.

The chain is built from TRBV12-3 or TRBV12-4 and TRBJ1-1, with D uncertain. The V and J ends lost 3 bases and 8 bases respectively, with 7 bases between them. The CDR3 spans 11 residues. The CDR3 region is CASSFGQEAFF. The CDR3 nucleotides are TGTGCCAGCAGTTTCGGGCAGGAAGCTTTCTTT.

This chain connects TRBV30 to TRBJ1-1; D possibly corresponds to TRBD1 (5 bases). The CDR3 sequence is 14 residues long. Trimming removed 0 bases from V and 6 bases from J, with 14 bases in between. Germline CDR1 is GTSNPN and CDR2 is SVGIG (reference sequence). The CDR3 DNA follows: TGTGCCTGGAGTGTACTCCCTAGGGGTGCTGAAGCTTTCTTT. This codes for CAWSVLPRGAEAFF.

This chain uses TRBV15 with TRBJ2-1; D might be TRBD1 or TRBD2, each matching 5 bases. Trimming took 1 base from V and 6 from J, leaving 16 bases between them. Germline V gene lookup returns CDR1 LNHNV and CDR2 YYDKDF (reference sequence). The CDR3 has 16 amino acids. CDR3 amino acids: CATSRAGVGGGNEQFF. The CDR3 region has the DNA TGTGCCACCAGCAGAGCCGGAGTTGGGGGTGGCAATGAGCAGTTCTTC.

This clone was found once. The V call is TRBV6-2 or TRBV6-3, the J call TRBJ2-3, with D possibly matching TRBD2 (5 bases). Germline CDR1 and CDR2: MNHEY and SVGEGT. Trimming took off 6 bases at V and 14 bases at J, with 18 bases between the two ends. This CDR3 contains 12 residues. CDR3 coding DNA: TGTGCCAGCAGCCCCACTAGTGGCGATCGGTATTTT. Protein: CASSPTSGDRYF.

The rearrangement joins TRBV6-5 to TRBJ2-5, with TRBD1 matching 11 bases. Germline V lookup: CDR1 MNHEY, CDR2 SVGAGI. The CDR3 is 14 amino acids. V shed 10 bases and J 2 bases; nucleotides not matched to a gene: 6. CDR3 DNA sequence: TGTGCCATCCGGGACAGGGGGAATCAAGAGACCCAGTACTTC. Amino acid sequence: CAIRDRGNQETQYF.

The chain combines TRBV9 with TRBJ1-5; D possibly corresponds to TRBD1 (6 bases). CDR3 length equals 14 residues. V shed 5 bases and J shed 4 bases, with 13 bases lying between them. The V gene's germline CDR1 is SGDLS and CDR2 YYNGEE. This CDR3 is CASSMGAGNQPQHF. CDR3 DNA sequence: TGTGCCAGCAGTATGGGGGCAGGGAATCAGCCCCAGCATTTT.

The CDR3 DNA reads TGTGCCAGCAGTAATAATTTCGCGGGGGGCAGGTGGGGCTATGGCTACACCTTC. Its protein is CASSNNFAGGRWGYGYTF. The rearrangement uses TRBV11-2 and TRBJ1-2; tentative D call: TRBD1 (6 bases). This CDR3 has 18 residues. CDR1 and CDR2 from the germline V gene are SGHAT and FQNNGV. Deletions cut 6 bases from V and 4 bases from J, with 27 bases between.

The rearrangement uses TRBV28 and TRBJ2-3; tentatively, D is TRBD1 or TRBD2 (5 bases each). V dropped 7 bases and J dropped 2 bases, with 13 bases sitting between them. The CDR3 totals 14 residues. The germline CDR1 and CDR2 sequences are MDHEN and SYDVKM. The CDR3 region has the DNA TGTGCCAGCACGGGGCTAGGACCCACAGATACGCAGTATTTT. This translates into CASTGLGPTDTQYF.

The CDR3 region is CASSVESGGPVDTQYF. The CDR3 nucleotides read TGTGCCAGCAGCGTAGAGTCGGGGGGGCCTGTAGATACGCAGTATTTT. The chain carries TRBV9 and TRBJ2-3, with 8 bases that match TRBD2. The length of the CDR3 is 16 residues. Trimming at V came to 0 bases and at J to 5 bases, leaving 8 bases not matched to a gene. Germline loops: CDR1 SGDLS, CDR2 YYNGEE.